This T cell receptor (beta chain) originates from a study of T cell responses to AZD1222 COVID-19 vaccine. Study-level points and caveats: Clonal diversity may have been underestimated, and the donors were mostly white British, with more females than males. Two AZD1222 doses significantly raised spike-specific TCR breadth and depth over controls.

In regard to this clone: Its antigen remains unknown.

TCRdb's copy holds only in-frame clones and misses some; the assay was immunoSEQ multiplex PCR. Among about 200,000 clones listed, approximately 93% were seen once. V dropped 7 bases and J dropped 3 bases, with 18 bases sitting between them. This CDR3 has 15 residues. The germline gives CDR1 SNHLY, CDR2 FYNNEI. The clonotype comes from an adult who received the AZD1222 COVID-19 vaccine. The rearrangement uses TRBV2 and TRBJ1-2; no definite D call. This specimen consisted of peripheral blood, obtained 28 days after the second AZD1222 dose. CDR3 amino acids: CASTSQDGSYYGYTF. CDR3 in DNA: TGTGCCAGCACGTCTCAGGACGGGTCCTACTATGGCTACACCTTC.